This TCR beta chain came from a study of blood T cell repertoires in COVID-19. Study context: T cells, B-cell-depleted T cells, or PBMCs supplied cDNA or gDNA.

TCRdb's table, derived via immunoSEQ multiplex PCR, lists solely in-frame clones and lacks some. The table includes under 200,000 clones, 74% detected once. Germline values: CDR1 MNHEY, CDR2 SMNVEV (reference sequence). Unmatched junction bases numbered 7, after V lost 6 bases and J lost 4 bases. CDR3 length: 14 residues. This receptor was identified in an elderly woman with acute or convalescent COVID-19. This rearrangement joins TRBV27 to TRBJ1-2, with 8 bases matching TRBD1. Sequenced: peripheral blood. The DNA for the CDR3 is TGTGCCAGCAGCCTGGCGCAGGGGGCCTATGGCTACACCTTC. Protein: CASSLAQGAYGYTF.